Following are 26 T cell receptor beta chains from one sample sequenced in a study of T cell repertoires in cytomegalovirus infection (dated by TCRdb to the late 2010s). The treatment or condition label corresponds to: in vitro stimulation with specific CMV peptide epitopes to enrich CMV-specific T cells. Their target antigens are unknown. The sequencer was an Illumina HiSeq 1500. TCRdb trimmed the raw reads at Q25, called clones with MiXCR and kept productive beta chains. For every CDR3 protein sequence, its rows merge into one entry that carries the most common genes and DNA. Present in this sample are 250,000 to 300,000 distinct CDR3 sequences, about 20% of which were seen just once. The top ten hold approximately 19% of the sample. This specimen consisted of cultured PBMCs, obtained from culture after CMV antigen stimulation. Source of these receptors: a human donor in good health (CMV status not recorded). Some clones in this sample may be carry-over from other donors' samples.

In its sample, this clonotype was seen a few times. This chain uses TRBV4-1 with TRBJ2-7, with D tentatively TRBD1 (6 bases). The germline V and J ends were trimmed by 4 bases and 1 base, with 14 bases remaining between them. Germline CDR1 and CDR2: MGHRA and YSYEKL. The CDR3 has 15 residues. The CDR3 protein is CASSLRTVGSYEQYF. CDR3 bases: TGCGCCAGCAGCCTCAGGACAGTGGGTTCCTACGAGCAGTACTTC.

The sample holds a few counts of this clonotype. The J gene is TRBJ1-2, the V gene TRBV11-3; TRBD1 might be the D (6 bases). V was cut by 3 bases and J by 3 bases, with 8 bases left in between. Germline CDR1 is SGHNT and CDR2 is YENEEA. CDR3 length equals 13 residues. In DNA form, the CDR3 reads TGTGCCAGCAGCTTGAGACAGGACTATGGCTACACCTTC. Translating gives CASSLRQDYGYTF. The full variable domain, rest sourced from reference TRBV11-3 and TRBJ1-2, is EAGVVQSPRYKIIEKKQPVAFWCNPISGHNTLYWYLQNLGQGPELLIRYENEEAVDDSQLPKDRFSAERLKGVDSTLKIQPAELGDSAVYLCASSLRQDYGYTFGSGTRLTVV.

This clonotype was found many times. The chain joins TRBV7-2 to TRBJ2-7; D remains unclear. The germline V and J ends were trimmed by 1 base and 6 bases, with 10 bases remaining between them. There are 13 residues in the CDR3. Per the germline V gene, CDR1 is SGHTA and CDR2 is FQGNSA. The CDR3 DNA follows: TGTGCCAGCAGCTTAGGAAGGGTCTCCGAGCAGTACGTC. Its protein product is CASSLGRVSEQYV.

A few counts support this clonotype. The CDR3 DNA is TGTGCCAGTAGCCGCGGGGCGAACAATCAGCCCCAGCATTTT. Translated, it gives CASSRGANNQPQHF. The rearrangement uses TRBV19 and TRBJ1-5; D perhaps matches TRBD1 (5 bases). This CDR3 is built from 14 residues. The germline gives CDR1 LNHDA, CDR2 SQIVND (reference sequence). V gave up 6 bases and J gave up 3 bases, with 12 bases separating them.

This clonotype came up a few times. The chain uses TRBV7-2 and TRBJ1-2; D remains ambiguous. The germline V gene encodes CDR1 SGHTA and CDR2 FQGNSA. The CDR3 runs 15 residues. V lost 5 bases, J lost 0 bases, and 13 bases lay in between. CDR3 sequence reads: CASSPRREANYGYTF. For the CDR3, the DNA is TGTGCCAGCAGCCCTCGGAGGGAAGCTAACTATGGCTACACCTTC.

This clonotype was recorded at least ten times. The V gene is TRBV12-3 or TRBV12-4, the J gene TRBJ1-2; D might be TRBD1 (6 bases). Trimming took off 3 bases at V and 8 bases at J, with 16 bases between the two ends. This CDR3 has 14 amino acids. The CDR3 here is CASSLAQGAGGYTF. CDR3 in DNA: TGTGCCAGCAGTTTGGCACAGGGAGCGGGCGGCTACACCTTC.

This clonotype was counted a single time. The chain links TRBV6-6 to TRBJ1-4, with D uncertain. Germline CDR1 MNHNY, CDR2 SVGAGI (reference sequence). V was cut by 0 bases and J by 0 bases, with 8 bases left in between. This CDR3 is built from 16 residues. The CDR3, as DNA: TGTGCCAGCAGTTACTCAGGGATATCAACTAATGAAAAACTGTTTTTT. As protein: CASSYSGISTNEKLFF.

The CDR3 spells CASSQGRRTGGNEKLFF. For the CDR3, the DNA is TGCGCCAGCAGCCAAGGGCGACGGACAGGGGGAAATGAAAAACTGTTTTTT. The chain joins TRBV4-3 to TRBJ1-4; 10 nucleotides align to TRBD1. Germline assignment: CDR1 LGHNA and CDR2 YSLEER. This CDR3 region has 17 residues. V was clipped by 1 base and J by 5 bases; unmatched bases: 7.

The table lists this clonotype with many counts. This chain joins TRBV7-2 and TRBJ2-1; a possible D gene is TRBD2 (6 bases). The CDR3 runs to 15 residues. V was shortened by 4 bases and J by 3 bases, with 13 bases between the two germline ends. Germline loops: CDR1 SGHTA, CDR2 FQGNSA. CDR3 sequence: CASSSPRGGYNEQFF. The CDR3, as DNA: TGTGCCAGCAGCTCCCCGAGGGGAGGCTACAATGAGCAGTTCTTC.

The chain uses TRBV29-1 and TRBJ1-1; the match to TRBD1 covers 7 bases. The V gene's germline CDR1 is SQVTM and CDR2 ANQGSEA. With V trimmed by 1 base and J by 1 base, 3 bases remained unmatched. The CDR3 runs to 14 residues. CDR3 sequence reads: CSVEARTGNTEAFF. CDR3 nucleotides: TGCAGCGTTGAAGCCCGGACAGGGAACACTGAAGCTTTCTTT. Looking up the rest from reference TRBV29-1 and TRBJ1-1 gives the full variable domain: SAVISQKPSRDICQRGTSLTIQCQVDSQVTMMFWYRQQPGQSLTLIATANQGSEATYESGFVIDKFPISRPNLTFSTLTVSNMSPEDSSIYLCSVEARTGNTEAFFGQGTRLTVV.

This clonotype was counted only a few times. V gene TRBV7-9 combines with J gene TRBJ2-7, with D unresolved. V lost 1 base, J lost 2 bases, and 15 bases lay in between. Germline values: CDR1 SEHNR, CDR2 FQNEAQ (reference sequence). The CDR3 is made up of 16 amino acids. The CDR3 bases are TGTGCCAGCAGCTTAGGAAGGTCTACGTATACCTACGAGCAGTACTTC. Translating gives CASSLGRSTYTYEQYF.

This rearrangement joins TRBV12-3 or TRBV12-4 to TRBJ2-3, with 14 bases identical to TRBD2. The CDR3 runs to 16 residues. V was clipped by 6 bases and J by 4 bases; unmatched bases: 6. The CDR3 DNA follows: TGTGCCAGCAGCGGGACTAGCGGGAGCATCCCAGATACGCAGTATTTT. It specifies CASSGTSGSIPDTQYF.

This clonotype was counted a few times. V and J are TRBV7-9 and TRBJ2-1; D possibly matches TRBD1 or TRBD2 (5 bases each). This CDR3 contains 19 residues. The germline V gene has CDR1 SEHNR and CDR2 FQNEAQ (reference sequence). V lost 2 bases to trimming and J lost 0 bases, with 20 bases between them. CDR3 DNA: TGTGCCAGCAGCTTACGGCCGACGGGACGCCGGGACTCCTACAATGAGCAGTTCTTC. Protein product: CASSLRPTGRRDSYNEQFF.

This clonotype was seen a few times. This CDR3 is CASSTRTGGGYEQYF. CDR3 sequence (DNA): TGTGCCAGCAGTACAAGGACCGGCGGAGGCTACGAGCAGTACTTC. The rearrangement links TRBV12-3 or TRBV12-4 to TRBJ2-7, with D tentatively TRBD2 (5 bases). Trimming shortened V by 5 bases and J by 3 bases, and 17 bases separated the two germline ends. The CDR3 sequence is 15 residues long.

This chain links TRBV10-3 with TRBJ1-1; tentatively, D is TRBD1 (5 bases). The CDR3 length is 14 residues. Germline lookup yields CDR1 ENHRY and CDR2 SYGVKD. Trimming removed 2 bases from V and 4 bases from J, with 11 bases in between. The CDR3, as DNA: TGTGCCATCAGTGAGCCGGGGGTCGGCACTGAAGCTTTCTTT. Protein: CAISEPGVGTEAFF.

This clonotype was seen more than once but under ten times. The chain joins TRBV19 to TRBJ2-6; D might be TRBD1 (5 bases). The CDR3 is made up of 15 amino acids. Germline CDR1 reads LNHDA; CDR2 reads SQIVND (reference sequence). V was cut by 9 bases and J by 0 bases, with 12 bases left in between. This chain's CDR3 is CASQQANSGANVLTF. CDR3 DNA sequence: TGTGCCAGCCAACAGGCCAACTCTGGGGCCAACGTCCTGACTTTC.

CDR3 coding DNA: TGCAGTGCTAGGCCAGTAGCGGGAGCAGATACGCAGTATTTT. Translated, it gives CSARPVAGADTQYF. This chain links TRBV20-1 with TRBJ2-3; 9 positions match TRBD2. Germline CDR1 is DFQATT and CDR2 is SNEGSKA (reference sequence). There are 14 residues in the CDR3. The V and J ends lost 3 bases and 4 bases, in that order; junction bases with no gene match: 5.

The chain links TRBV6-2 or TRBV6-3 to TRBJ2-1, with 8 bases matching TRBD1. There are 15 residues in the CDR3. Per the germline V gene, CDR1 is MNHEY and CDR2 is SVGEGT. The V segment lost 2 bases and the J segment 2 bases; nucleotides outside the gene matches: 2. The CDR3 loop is CASSYTTGAYNEQFF. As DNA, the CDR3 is TGTGCCAGCAGTTACACGACAGGGGCCTACAATGAGCAGTTCTTC.

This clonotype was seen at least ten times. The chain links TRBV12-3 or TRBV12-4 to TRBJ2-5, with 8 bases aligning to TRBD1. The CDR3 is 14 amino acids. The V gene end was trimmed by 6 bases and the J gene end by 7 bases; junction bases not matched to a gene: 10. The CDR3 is CASRKTGGVGTQYF. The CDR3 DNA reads TGTGCCAGCAGAAAAACAGGGGGTGTGGGGACCCAGTACTTC.

The DNA for the CDR3 is TGTGCCAGCAGCGCAGGACTATCCAATGAGCAGTTCTTC. Amino acids: CASSAGLSNEQFF. The chain links TRBV9 to TRBJ2-1, with a tentative D call TRBD2 (6 bases). Germline V gene sequence: CDR1 SGDLS, CDR2 YYNGEE. Deletions cut 3 bases from V and 6 bases from J, with 10 bases between. This CDR3 comprises 13 residues. The full variable domain, rest sourced from reference TRBV9 and TRBJ2-1, is DSGVTQTPKHLITATGQRVTLRCSPRSGDLSVYWYQQSLDQGLQFLIQYYNGEERAKGNILERFSAQQFPDLHSELNLSSLELGDSALYFCASSAGLSNEQFFGPGTRLTVL.

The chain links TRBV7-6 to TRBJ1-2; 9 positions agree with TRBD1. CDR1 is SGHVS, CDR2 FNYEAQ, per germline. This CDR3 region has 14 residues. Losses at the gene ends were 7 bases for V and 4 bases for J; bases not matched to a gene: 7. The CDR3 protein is CASTRTGDSYGYTF. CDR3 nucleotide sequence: TGTGCCAGCACCCGGACAGGGGATTCCTATGGCTACACCTTC.

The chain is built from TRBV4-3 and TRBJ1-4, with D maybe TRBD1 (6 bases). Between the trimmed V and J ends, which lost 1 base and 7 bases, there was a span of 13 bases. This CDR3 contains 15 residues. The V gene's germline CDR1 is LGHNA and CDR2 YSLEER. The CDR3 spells CASSQVGGRGEKLFF. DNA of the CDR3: TGCGCCAGCAGCCAAGTTGGGGGGCGAGGTGAAAAACTGTTTTTT.

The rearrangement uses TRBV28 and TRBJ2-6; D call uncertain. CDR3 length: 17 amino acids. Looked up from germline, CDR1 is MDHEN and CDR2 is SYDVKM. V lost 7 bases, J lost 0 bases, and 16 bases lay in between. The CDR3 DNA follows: TGTGCCAGCACCCCCCAGGCTGTTGCCTCTGGGGCCAACGTCCTGACTTTC. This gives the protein CASTPQAVASGANVLTF.

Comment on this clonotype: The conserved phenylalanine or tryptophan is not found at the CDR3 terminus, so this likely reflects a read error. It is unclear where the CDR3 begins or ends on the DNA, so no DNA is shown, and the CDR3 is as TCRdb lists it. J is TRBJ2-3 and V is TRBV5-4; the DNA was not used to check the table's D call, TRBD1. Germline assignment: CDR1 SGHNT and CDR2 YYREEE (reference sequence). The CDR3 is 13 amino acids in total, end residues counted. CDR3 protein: CASSSQTDREVLV.

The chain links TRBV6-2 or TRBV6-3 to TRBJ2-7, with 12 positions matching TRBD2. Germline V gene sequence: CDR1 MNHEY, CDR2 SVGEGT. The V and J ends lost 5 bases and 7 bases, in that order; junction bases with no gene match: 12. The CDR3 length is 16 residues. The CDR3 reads CASSTERLAGVGEQYV. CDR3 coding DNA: TGTGCCAGCAGTACCGAACGACTAGCGGGAGTAGGAGAGCAGTACGTC.

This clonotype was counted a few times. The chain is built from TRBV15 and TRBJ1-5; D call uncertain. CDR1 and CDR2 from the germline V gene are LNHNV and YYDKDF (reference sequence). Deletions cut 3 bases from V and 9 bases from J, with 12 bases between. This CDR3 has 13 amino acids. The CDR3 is CATSSSPLRPQHF. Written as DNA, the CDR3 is TGTGCCACCAGCAGCTCTCCGTTAAGGCCCCAGCATTTT.